Listed below are T cell receptor beta chains from one sample, sequenced in a study of T-cell reconstitution after alpha-beta-depleted transplantation in children. Each CDR3 protein gets one entry after TCRdb re-called the PCR reads with MiXCR. This table holds roughly 790,000 distinct CDR3 sequences, around 15% found once. Sequencing was performed on PBMCs, mostly from graft donor cells, taken 360 days after TCRalphabeta/CD19-depleted stem cell transplant. These receptors were collected from a male patient between 5 and 17 years old who had a stem cell transplant for acute lymphoblastic leukemia, so the T cells may come from the graft donor. CDR3s leave out the opening cysteine and the closing phenylalanine or tryptophan. D genes are given only for firm matches. The size field is filled for only some rows; it gives once, few, many or a size class.

clone size	D gene	V gene	J gene	CDR3 protein
few	TRBD2	TRBV12-3/TRBV12-4	TRBJ2-5	ASSSGPSGSSETQY
few	.	TRBV20-1	TRBJ2-3	SARDWGTTQY
.	.	TRBV24-1	TRBJ1-5	ATADTNSNQPQH
.	TRBD2	TRBV3-1	TRBJ2-7	ASSNLAGSPYEQY
few	TRBD2	TRBV7-2	TRBJ2-1	ASSLSASGIFGEQF
.	.	TRBV7-9	TRBJ2-7	ASSLAVQTAYEQY
few	.	TRBV27	TRBJ2-3	ASSLVDSPTDTQY
.	.	TRBV19	TRBJ2-2	ASRFLGHPGTNTGELF
.	TRBD2	TRBV24-1	TRBJ2-5	ATSDSAGGPMKQETQY
.	.	TRBV6-1	TRBJ1-1	ASSKTRGDTEAF
many	.	TRBV25-1	TRBJ2-7	ASGNYEQY
many	.	TRBV20-1	TRBJ2-3	SASRRAPTDTQY
.	TRBD1	TRBV5-1	TRBJ2-1	ASSLTGATYNEQF
few	TRBD2	TRBV4-1	TRBJ2-7	ASSQEIGSSGSHEQY
.	.	TRBV5-1	TRBJ2-5	ASSLAGSLQETQY
few	TRBD1	TRBV20-1	TRBJ1-3	SAGRDRGSGNTIY
.	TRBD2	TRBV27	TRBJ2-3	ASSFADPRRGGGDTQY
many	TRBD2	TRBV4-2	TRBJ2-7	ASSPSGGDYEQY
.	TRBD2	TRBV19	TRBJ2-2	ASSIYGRDTGELF
many	TRBD1	TRBV6-5	TRBJ1-1	ASSNRPGQVNTEAF
many	.	TRBV19	TRBJ2-3	ASSIRTDTQY
many	.	TRBV7-9	TRBJ1-2	ASSLGLQGTYGYT
few	.	TRBV5-1	TRBJ2-7	ASTSSVYEQY
.	TRBD1	TRBV5-5	TRBJ2-7	ASSAPDRVSYEQY
few	.	TRBV4-2	TRBJ2-3	ASSQDRSASSSADTQY
few	.	TRBV12-3/TRBV12-4	TRBJ1-1	ASSFGGGRNTEAF
many	.	TRBV5-1	TRBJ2-3	ASRIGERTDTQY
once	.	TRBV29-1	TRBJ1-4	SVGRPDQKLF
.	TRBD2	TRBV3-1	TRBJ2-2	ASCLQASGRAGSGELF
few	TRBD1	TRBV20-1	TRBJ1-2	SARRRGPGYGYT
many	TRBD1	TRBV5-1	TRBJ2-7	ASSARTGDYEQY
.	.	TRBV10-2	TRBJ1-5	ASRRMEGNQPQH
many	TRBD2	TRBV5-1	TRBJ2-7	ASSTSGSVSYEQY
.	.	TRBV11-1	TRBJ2-1	ASSLSMGAGSLIYNEQF
.	.	TRBV29-1	TRBJ2-5	SVGGPPQETQY
few	TRBD1	TRBV3-1	TRBJ2-1	ASSQGRRGGSNEQF
many	.	TRBV5-1	TRBJ2-5	ASSLTGETTLGGETQY
few	.	TRBV12-3/TRBV12-4	TRBJ2-3	ASSFGPRATDTQY
many	TRBD1	TRBV4-1	TRBJ2-7	ASSPPGTGYEQY
.	TRBD1	TRBV5-1	TRBJ1-4	ASSATGVANEKLF
once	.	TRBV18	TRBJ1-5	ASSPRNFGASNQPQH
.	.	TRBV24-1	TRBJ1-5	ATSEQGSNQPQH
many	.	TRBV5-1	TRBJ2-5	ASSLGVEGGETQY
.	TRBD1	TRBV7-9	TRBJ1-1	ASSLEVRTGNTEAF
.	TRBD2	TRBV4-2	TRBJ2-1	ASSQDPGLVNEQF
few	TRBD2	TRBV6-5	TRBJ2-5	ASSYLAGGEETQY
.	.	TRBV12-3/TRBV12-4	TRBJ2-1	ASSYTGIDEQF
few	.	TRBV7-9	TRBJ1-4	ASSLVSVNEKLF
few	.	TRBV7-9	TRBJ1-3	ASSLRGTVENTIY
.	.	TRBV7-7	TRBJ2-3	ASSFGRTSTDTQY
.	.	TRBV14	TRBJ2-7	ASSHSPYEQY